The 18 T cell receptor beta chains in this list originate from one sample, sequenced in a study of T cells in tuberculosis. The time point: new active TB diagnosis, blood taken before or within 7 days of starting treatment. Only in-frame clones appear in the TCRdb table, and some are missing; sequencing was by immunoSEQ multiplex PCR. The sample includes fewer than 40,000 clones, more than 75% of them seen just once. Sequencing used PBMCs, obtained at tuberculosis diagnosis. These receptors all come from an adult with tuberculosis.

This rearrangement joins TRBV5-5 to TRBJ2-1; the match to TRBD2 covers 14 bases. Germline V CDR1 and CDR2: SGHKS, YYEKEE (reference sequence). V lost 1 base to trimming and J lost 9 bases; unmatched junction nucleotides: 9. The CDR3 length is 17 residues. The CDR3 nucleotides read TGTGCCAGCAGCTTGACTCCGGGACTAGCGGGAGACCGTGAGCAGTTCTTC. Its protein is CASSLTPGLAGDREQFF.

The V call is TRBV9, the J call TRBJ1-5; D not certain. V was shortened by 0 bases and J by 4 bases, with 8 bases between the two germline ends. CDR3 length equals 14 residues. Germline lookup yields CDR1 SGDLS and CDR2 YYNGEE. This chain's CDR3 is CASSVGEANQPQHF. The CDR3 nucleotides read TGTGCCAGCAGCGTAGGGGAGGCTAATCAGCCCCAGCATTTT.

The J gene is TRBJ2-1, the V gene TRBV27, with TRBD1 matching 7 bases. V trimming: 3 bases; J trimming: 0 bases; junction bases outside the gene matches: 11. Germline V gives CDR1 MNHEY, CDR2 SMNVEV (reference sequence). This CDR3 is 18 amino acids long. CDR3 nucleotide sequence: TGTGCCAGCAGTTTTAGCCGAAGGGGGCGCGACTCCTACAATGAGCAGTTCTTC. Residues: CASSFSRRGRDSYNEQFF.

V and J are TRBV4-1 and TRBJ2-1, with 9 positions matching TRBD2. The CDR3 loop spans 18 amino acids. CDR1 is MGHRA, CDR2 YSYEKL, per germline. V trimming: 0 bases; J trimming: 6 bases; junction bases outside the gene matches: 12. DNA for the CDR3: TGCGCCAGCAGCCAAGATACCCTTGGGCTAGCGGGAACCAATGAGCAGTTCTTC. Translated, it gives CASSQDTLGLAGTNEQFF.

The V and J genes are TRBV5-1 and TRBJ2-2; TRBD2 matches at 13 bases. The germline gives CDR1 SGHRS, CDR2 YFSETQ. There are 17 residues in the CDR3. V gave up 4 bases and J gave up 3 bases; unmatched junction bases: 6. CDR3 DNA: TGCGCCAGCAGCCAACGACTAGCGGGGGGCGACACCGGGGAGCTGTTTTTT. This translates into CASSQRLAGGDTGELFF.

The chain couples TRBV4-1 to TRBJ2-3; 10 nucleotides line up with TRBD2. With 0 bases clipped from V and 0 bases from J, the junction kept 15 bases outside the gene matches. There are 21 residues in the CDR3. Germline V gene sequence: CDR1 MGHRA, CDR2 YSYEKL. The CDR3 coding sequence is TGCGCCAGCAGCCAAGAGTGGGCTAGCGGGGGCCTGACCCCTAGCACAGATACGCAGTATTTT. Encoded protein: CASSQEWASGGLTPSTDTQYF.

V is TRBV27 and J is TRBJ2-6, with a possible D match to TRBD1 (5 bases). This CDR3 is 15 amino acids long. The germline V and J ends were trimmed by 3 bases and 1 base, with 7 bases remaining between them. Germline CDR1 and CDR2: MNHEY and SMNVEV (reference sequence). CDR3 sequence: CASSFQGSGANVLTF. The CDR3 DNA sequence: TGTGCCAGCAGTTTTCAGGGTTCTGGGGCCAACGTCCTGACTTTC.

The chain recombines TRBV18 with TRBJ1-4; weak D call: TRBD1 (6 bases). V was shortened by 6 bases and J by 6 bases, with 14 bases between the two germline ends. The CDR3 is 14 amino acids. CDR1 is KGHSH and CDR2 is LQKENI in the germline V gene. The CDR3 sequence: CASSFQGRDEKLFF. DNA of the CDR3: TGTGCCAGCTCGTTCCAGGGGCGGGATGAAAAACTGTTTTTT. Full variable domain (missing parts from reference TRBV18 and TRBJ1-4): NAGVMQNPRHLVRRRGQEARLRCSPMKGHSHVYWYRQLPEEGLKFMVYLQKENIIDESGMPKERFSAEFPKEGPSILRIQQVVRGDSAAYFCASSFQGRDEKLFFGSGTQLSVL.

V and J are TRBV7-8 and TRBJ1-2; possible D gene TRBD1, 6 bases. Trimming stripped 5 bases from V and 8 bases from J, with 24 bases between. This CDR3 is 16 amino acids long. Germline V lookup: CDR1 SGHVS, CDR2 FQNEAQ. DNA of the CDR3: TGTGCCAGCAGCCCTAAACTACAGGGCGCTACCCCCGGCTACACCTTC. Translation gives CASSPKLQGATPGYTF.

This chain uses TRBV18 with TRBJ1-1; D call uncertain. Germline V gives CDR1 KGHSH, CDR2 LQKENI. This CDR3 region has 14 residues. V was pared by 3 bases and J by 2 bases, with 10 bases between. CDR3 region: CASSPSVINTEAFF. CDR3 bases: TGTGCCAGCTCACCTTCGGTGATTAACACTGAAGCTTTCTTT.

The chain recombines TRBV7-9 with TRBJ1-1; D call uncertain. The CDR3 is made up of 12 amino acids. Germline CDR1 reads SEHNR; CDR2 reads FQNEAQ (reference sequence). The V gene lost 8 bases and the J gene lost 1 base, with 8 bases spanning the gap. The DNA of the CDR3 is TGTGCCAGCGTTAGTGGGAACACTGAAGCTTTCTTT. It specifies CASVSGNTEAFF.

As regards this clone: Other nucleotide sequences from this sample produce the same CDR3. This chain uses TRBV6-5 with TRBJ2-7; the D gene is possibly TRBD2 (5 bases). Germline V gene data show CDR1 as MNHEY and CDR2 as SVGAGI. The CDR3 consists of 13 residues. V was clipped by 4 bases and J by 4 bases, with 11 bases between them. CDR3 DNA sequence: TGTGCCAGCAGTTTTCTCCGCGGGTACGAGCAGTACTTC. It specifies CASSFLRGYEQYF.

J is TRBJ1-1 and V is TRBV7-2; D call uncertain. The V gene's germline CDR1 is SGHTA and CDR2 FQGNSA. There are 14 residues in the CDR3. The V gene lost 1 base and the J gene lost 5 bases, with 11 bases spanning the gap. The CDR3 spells CASSLDLGRTEAFF. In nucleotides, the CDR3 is TGTGCCAGCAGCTTAGACCTGGGGAGAACTGAAGCTTTCTTT. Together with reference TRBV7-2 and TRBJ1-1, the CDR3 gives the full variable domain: GAGVSQSPSNKVTEKGKDVELRCDPISGHTALYWYRQSLGQGLEFLIYFQGNSAPDKSGLPSDRFSAERTGGSVSTLTIQRTQQEDSAVYLCASSLDLGRTEAFFGQGTRLTVV.

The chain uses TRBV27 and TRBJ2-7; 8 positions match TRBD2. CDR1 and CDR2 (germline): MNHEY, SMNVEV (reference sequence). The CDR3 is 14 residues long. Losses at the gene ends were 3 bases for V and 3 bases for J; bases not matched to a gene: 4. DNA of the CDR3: TGTGCCAGCAGTTTCGGGAGGGCCCTCTACGAGCAGTACTTC. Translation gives CASSFGRALYEQYF.

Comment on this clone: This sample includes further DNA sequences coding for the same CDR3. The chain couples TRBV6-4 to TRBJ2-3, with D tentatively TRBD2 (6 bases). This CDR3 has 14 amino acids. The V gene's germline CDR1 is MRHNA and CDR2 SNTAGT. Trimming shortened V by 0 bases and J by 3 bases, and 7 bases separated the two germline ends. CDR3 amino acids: CASSDSRGTDTQYF. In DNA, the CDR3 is TGTGCCAGCAGTGACTCTCGGGGGACAGATACGCAGTATTTT.

DNA of the CDR3: TGCGCCAGCAGTCGCGAGCGGGAGGGTAATGAGCAGTTCTTC. As protein: CASSREREGNEQFF. The chain carries TRBV23-1 and TRBJ2-1, with 10 bases fitting TRBD2. TRBV23-1 is designated an ORF whose function remains uncertain. The CDR3 loop spans 14 amino acids. Trimming removed 4 bases from V and 7 bases from J; junction bases left unmatched: 4.

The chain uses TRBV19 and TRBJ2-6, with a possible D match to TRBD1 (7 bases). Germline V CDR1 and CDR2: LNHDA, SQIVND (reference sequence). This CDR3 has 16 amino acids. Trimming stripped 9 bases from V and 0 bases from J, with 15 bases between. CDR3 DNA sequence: TGTGCCAGCAAGGACAGGACTAACTCTGGGGCCAACGTCCTGACTTTC. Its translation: CASKDRTNSGANVLTF.

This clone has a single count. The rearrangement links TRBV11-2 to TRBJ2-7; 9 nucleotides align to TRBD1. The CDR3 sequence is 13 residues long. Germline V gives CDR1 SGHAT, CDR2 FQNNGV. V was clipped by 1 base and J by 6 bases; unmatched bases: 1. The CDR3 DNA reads TGTGCCAGCAGCTTAGGACAGGGGGGCGAGCAGTACTTC. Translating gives CASSLGQGGEQYF.